This T cell receptor (beta chain) was profiled in a study of a mutant IDH1 vaccine in newly diagnosed glioma (TCRdb year 2021). For the study in its entirety: Of the roughly 34 treated patients, around 62% were male and approximately 40% were female, and a mean age of about 37 years was recorded. Longitudinal TCRB deep sequencing was done for 25 treated patients, wherever samples were available for exploratory analyses. Before enrollment, patients had received standard therapy of radiotherapy alone, temozolomide alone, or radiochemotherapy with temozolomide; most received the combination. Peripheral blood was drawn at six visits: V03 (baseline), V05, V07, V10, V12 and V13. The paper's findings and limits, for the study overall: Selection of PBMC samples for TCRB deep sequencing was based on availability. The authors stated that sample limitations prevented analyses of patient blood samples from being reproduced. Immune responses induced by the vaccine were seen in 90% to 95% of patients across multiple MHC alleles. No apparent relationship was observed between pseudoprogression and alterations in the top peripheral T cell clonotypes detected by TCRB sequencing.

CDR1 and CDR2 are read off the germline V gene (reference sequence) as MNHEY and SMNVEV. The CDR3 contains 12 residues, cysteine and phenylalanine counted. Of the read, only the CDR3 DNA is kept; its 36 bases are in frame from base 1. The junction shows trimming of 3 bases on V and 7 bases on J, and the gene matches do not reach 0 bases of it. In the paper's terms, the time point label means: baseline, week 1 (first vaccination visit). In light of the paper, this sample's treatment or condition label describes: pre-vaccination baseline after standard-of-care therapy. Newly diagnosed WHO grade 3 or 4 IDH1-mutant astrocytomas showing loss of nuclear ATRX were present in the donors. The samples were drawn from NOA16, a multicentre, single-arm, open-label phase I trial in Germany that tested a mutant IDH1 peptide vaccine in humans for the first time. Visit V03 blood draws served as the baseline sample for immunogenicity testing. The DNeasy Blood and Tissue Kit was used to extract genomic DNA from EDTA blood for TCRB sequencing.

Library creation used the immunoSEQ multiplex PCR assay. Rearranged TCR beta chain sequences were amplified with the hsTCRB Kit following the manufacturer's protocol. An Illumina MiSeq was used to sequence the TCRB libraries. The authors' analysis ran thus. Demultiplexing, trimming and gene mapping were performed with the kit vendor's proprietary platform. TCRdb obtained this table from immuneACCESS and retained in-frame rearrangements with V and J assigned. These tables miss some clones; where compared with another copy, unresolved V genes account for less than half of the shortfall, and the remainder is unexplained. V, J and clone size are those of that table, while D and trimming were read from the DNA. The sample table shows about 54,000 clones, and about four fifths are seen once. Clones ranked in the top ten supply 15% to 25% of the sample. As concerns this clone: This clone's antigen is unknown. Base-call qualities are not available, and no considerably larger clone is one nucleotide away.

The V and J genes are TRBV27 and TRBJ1-5, and TRBD1 matches 7 of the central bases. Sample: PBMCs, taken from a glioma patient treated with radiotherapy, temozolomide or both. The TCR sequence derives from a man aged 18-30 years with glioma. At the DNA level, the sequence is TGTGCCAGCAGTTTCAGGGGGCAGCCCCAGCATTTT. Its product reads: CASSFRGQPQHF.